This T cell receptor (beta chain) was identified in a study of blood T cell repertoires in COVID-19. About the research overall: The study drew acute and convalescent COVID-19 samples from the United States, Italy and Spain. In each case, the material was cDNA or gDNA derived from T cells, B-cell-depleted T cells, or PBMCs.

V was trimmed by 7 bases and J by 4 bases, leaving 17 bases between them. Germline CDR1 is SNHLY and CDR2 is FYNNEI. This CDR3 is built from 14 residues. In the original analysis: For nucleated cells, counts were estimated from reference gene primer amplification. Generated by immunoSEQ multiplex PCR, the TCRdb table keeps only in-frame clones and is missing some. The DNA was the basis for D and trimming; V, J and clone size are from that table. There are around 53,000 clones in the sample; more than 85% occur only once, and around 3.1% lies in the top ten. The chain combines TRBV2 with TRBJ2-7, with a tentative D call TRBD1 (5 bases). The source of this sequence is a human donor in a cohort sampled during active COVID-19. The sample consisted of peripheral blood. CDR3: CASKTARSAYEQYF. CDR3 nucleotide sequence: TGTGCCAGCAAGACAGCCCGATCAGCTTACGAGCAGTACTTC. The full variable domain, rest sourced from reference TRBV2 and TRBJ2-7, is EPEVTQTPSHQVTQMGQEVILRCVPISNHLYFYWYRQILGQKVEFLVSFYNNEISEKSEIFDDQFSVERPDGSNFTLKIRSTKLEDSAMYFCASKTARSAYEQYFGPGTRLTVT.